The text below deals with one T cell receptor beta chain. Some clones are missing from TCRdb's copy, which holds only in-frame ones; the method was immunoSEQ multiplex PCR. Of about 360,000 clones detected, over 75% appear once; the ten largest clones hold roughly 2%. This CDR3 has 17 residues. The data belong to a study of blood T cell repertoires in COVID-19. Turning to the study itself: Samples of COVID-19 (acute and convalescent) were obtained from the United States, Italy and Spain. Sample material is recorded as cDNA or gDNA derived from T cells, B-cell-depleted T cells, or PBMCs.

Sequenced input: PBMCs or T cells enriched from blood (not recorded which). The chain couples TRBV21-1 to TRBJ1-5; TRBD1, the D gene given by the table, was not confirmed from the DNA. TRBV21-1 counts as a pseudogene. The TCR comes from a woman aged 40 to 55 with acute COVID-19. DNA for the CDR3: TGTGCCAGCAGCACGACAGGGGTCCCTAAGTCGAATCAGCCCCAGCATTTT. Amino acid sequence: CASSTTGVPKSNQPQHF.